This record covers a single TCR beta chain. The antigen is not known. UMIs bearing a 6-nucleotide sample barcode were added through template switching. TCRalpha and TCRbeta cDNA was put through two nested PCRs of approximately 17 and 9 cycles. TCRdb re-analyzed the 5' RACE reads; it lists each CDR3 protein once, without DNA. The sample features roughly 150,000 distinct CDR3 sequences, with approximately 1.2% in its top ten. This specimen comes from a study of monozygotic twins with inflammatory bowel disease. Study-level points and caveats: Inverse Simpson values showed less TCRbeta diversity in IBD patients than in their healthy co-twins.

The receptor was isolated from a human donor with ulcerative colitis or Crohn's disease, or a healthy co-twin of an affected twin (not recorded which). The sequenced sample was blood.

The CDR3 sequence is CSAPSGRSAQETQYF. The rearrangement links TRBV20-1 to TRBJ2-5; TCRdb designates TRBD1, a call that cannot be tested without DNA. Germline V gene data show CDR1 as DFQATT and CDR2 as SNEGSKA (reference sequence). CDR3 length equals 15 residues.